Here is one T cell receptor beta chain with its context. MiXCR, applied by TCRdb to the RT-PCR reads, yields one record per CDR3 protein. The sample records 500,000 to 550,000 distinct CDR3 sequences, 6% to 9% being singletons. The data were obtained in a study of response to subunit inactivated influenza vaccine. The V gene's germline CDR1 is SGHRS and CDR2 YFSETQ. CDR3 length: 15 residues. Losses at the gene ends were 4 bases for V and 3 bases for J; bases not matched to a gene: 5. This material consisted of PBMCs from blood, taken less than 25 months after vaccination. This TCR was sampled from a man aged 50 to 69 who received an inactivated influenza vaccine. The chain couples TRBV5-1 to TRBJ1-3; TRBD1 agrees at 9 bases. CDR3 DNA: TGCGCCAGCAGCACGGACAGGGGCCTTGGAAACACCATATATTTT. This translates into CASSTDRGLGNTIYF.